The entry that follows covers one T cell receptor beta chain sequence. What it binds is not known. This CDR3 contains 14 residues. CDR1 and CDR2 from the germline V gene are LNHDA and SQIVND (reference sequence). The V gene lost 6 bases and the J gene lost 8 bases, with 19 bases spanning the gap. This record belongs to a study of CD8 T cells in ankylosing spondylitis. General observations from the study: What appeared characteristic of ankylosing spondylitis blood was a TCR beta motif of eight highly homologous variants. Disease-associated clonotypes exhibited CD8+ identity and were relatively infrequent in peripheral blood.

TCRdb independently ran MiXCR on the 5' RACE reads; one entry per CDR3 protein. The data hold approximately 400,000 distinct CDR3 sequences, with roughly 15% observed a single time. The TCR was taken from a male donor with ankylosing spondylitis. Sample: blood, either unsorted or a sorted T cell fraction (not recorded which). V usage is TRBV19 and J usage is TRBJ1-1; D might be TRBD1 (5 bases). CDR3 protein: CASSREGTHGEAFF. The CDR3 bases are TGTGCCAGTAGCCGAGAGGGGACCCATGGAGAAGCTTTCTTT.